This T cell receptor (beta chain) was obtained from a study of OX40 agonist ivuxolimab in advanced cancers. The germline V gene encodes CDR1 LNHDA and CDR2 SQIVND (reference sequence). CDR3 length: 15 residues. Trimming took 5 bases from V and 3 from J, leaving 17 bases between them. Assay used: immunoSEQ multiplex PCR; TCRdb lists only in-frame clones, some missing. The top ten clones hold roughly 6% of a sample with tens of thousands of clones, around 90% of them seen once. V is TRBV19 and J is TRBJ2-7; weak D call: TRBD1 (5 bases). This sequence was found in an adult with an advanced solid tumor such as melanoma, head and neck, liver or kidney cancer. Sample: CD4+ or CD8+ T cells sorted from blood, taken in a trial of the OX40 agonist ivuxolimab. DNA for the CDR3: TGTGCCAGTAGTTTGCAGGGAACAAGTCTCTACGAGCAGTACTTC. Its translation is CASSLQGTSLYEQYF.